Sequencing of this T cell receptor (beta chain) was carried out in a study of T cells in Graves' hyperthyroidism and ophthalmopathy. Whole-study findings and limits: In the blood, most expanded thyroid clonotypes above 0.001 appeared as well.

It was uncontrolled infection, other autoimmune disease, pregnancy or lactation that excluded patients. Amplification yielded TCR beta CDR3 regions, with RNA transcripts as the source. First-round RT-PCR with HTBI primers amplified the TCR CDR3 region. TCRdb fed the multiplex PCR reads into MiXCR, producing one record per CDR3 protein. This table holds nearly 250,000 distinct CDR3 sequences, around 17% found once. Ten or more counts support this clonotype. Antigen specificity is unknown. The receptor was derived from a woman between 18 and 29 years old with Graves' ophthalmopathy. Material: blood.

CDR3 residues: CSARDYTGTSSYNEQFF. For the CDR3, the DNA is TGCAGTGCTAGAGATTATACCGGCACGAGCTCCTACAATGAGCAGTTCTTC. The chain joins TRBV20-1 to TRBJ2-1; D call uncertain. Trimming removed 0 bases at V and 0 bases at J, with 15 bases between. Germline values: CDR1 DFQATT, CDR2 SNEGSKA (reference sequence). This CDR3 has 17 residues.